These T cell receptor beta chains were read from a single sample in a study of long-term antiretroviral therapy in people with HIV. Assay: immunoSEQ multiplex PCR; the TCRdb copy retains only in-frame clones and omits some. The table lists about 25,000 clones, around three quarters of them singletons. Source: unsorted PBMCs, taken 2.1 years after starting antiretroviral therapy. The receptors were gathered from a man aged 25 to 40 with HIV. Each CDR3 is given with its conserved first and last residue. D genes are given only for firm matches. Some rows mark clone size as missing; the rest say once, few, many or name a class of expanded clone.

v_call	d_call	j_call	clone_size	cdr3_nt	cdr3_aa
TRBV10-3	-	TRBJ1-3	-	TGTGCCATCAGCCTTTTCTCTGGAAACACCATATATTTT	CAISLFSGNTIYF
TRBV6-5	-	TRBJ1-1	few	TGTGCCAGCAGTGACACGTACAACACTGAAGCTTTCTTT	CASSDTYNTEAFF
TRBV19	-	TRBJ2-2	-	TGTGCCAGTGAGGGCGGGGCGGGAAAGAACACCGGGGAGCTGTTTTTT	CASEGGAGKNTGELFF
TRBV6-5	-	TRBJ1-2	once	TGTGCCAGCAGTTACCCCGACGCCTATGGCTACACCTTC	CASSYPDAYGYTF
TRBV19	TRBD1	TRBJ2-1	-	TGTGCCAGTAGTATAGGGACAGGGAATGAGCAGTTCTTC	CASSIGTGNEQFF
TRBV5-8	-	TRBJ2-3	-	TGTGCCAGCAGCTTGGGGGCAGGCGCTAGCACAGATACGCAGTATTTT	CASSLGAGASTDTQYF
TRBV10-3	-	TRBJ2-6	medium-sized	TGTGCCAGTTGGGGGGGCGCTGGGGCCAACGTCCTGACTTTC	CASWGGAGANVLTF
TRBV6-1	-	TRBJ1-2	-	TGTGCCAGCAGTGAGACCTTAGCCGGGTCCTATGGCTACACCTTC	CASSETLAGSYGYTF
TRBV19	-	TRBJ2-6	-	TGTGCCAGTAGTATAAGGTTCGGGGGATCGCGGACTGGGGCCAACGTCCTGACTTTC	CASSIRFGGSRTGANVLTF
TRBV7-9	-	TRBJ2-7	-	TGTGCCAGCAGCTTAGTGTGGTCCTACGAGCAGTACTTC	CASSLVWSYEQYF